Listed below are T cell receptor beta chains from one sample, sequenced in a study of blood T cell repertoires in COVID-19. Libraries were prepared by immunoSEQ multiplex PCR; TCRdb keeps only in-frame clonotypes and omits some of them. The sample yields fewer than 350,000 clones, under 90% seen once. Material: peripheral blood. Receptors were obtained from a woman aged 60-70 years with active or convalescent COVID-19. The CDR3 runs from the conserved cysteine through the conserved F or W. A D gene is named only where the DNA matches it firmly. Not every row has a clone size; where given, it reads once, few, many or a size class.

J | size | D | V | DNA | CDR3
TRBJ1-3 | . | . | TRBV5-4 | TGTGCCAGCAGCTTGCAGGGAGGAAACACCATATATTTT | CASSLQGGNTIYF
TRBJ1-2 | few | TRBD1 | TRBV29-1 | TGCAGCGTTGTGGAGACAGGGAATTATGGCTACACCTTC | CSVVETGNYGYTF
TRBJ2-2 | . | TRBD1 | TRBV5-5 | TGTGCCAGCAGCCTACTGACAGGGACGAACACCGGGGAGCTGTTTTTT | CASSLLTGTNTGELFF
TRBJ2-1 | many | TRBD2 | TRBV7-9 | TGTGCCAGCAGCTCGGGCGGACTAGCGGGGGCCACTAATGAGCAGTTCTTC | CASSSGGLAGATNEQFF
TRBJ1-4 | . | . | TRBV5-1 | TGCGCCAGCAGCTTACAGGTTCCTAATGAAAAACTGTTTTTT | CASSLQVPNEKLFF
TRBJ2-7 | . | . | TRBV20-1 | TGCAGTGCTAGTAAGCCCGGAGCCATCGCGCGCTACGAGCAGTACTTC | CSASKPGAIARYEQYF
TRBJ1-2 | . | . | TRBV5-6 | TGTGCCAGCAGCCCCCCATTAGACAGGAATGGCTACACCTTC | CASSPPLDRNGYTF
TRBJ2-3 | . | TRBD2 | TRBV10-3 | TGTGCCATCAGTGCCGAGGCGTTGGGGAGGGGAGATACGCAGTATTTT | CAISAEALGRGDTQYF
TRBJ1-6 | few | TRBD1 | TRBV5-4 | TGTGCCAGCAGCCTGGGGGGACAGCCTGGGAATTCACCCCTCCACTTT | CASSLGGQPGNSPLHF
TRBJ1-3 | . | . | TRBV4-2 | TGTGCCAGCAGCCAAGCCGGACAGTCAAACACCATATATTTT | CASSQAGQSNTIYF
TRBJ2-1 | . | TRBD2 | TRBV7-8 | TGTGCCAGCAGCTATCTAGCGGGGGGGCTAGGGGAGCAGTTCTTC | CASSYLAGGLGEQFF
TRBJ2-2 | once | TRBD2 | TRBV5-4 | TGTGCCAGCAGAAATAGCGGGCCAGCCGGCGGGGAGCTGTTTTTT | CASRNSGPAGGELFF
TRBJ1-5 | . | . | TRBV27 | TGTGCCAGCAGCTCATCAGGGTTAGGTAATCAGCCCCAGCATTTT | CASSSSGLGNQPQHF
TRBJ2-2 | few | TRBD1 | TRBV7-9 | TGTGCCAGCAGCTTCCAGACAGGGCGCACCGGGGAGCTGTTTTTT | CASSFQTGRTGELFF
TRBJ2-1 | . | TRBD2 | TRBV28 | TGTGCCAGCAGCCTCGGACTAGCGGGGGCCCCGGGAGAGCAGTTCTTC | CASSLGLAGAPGEQFF
TRBJ2-3 | once | TRBD2 | TRBV15 | TGTGCCACCAGCAAGCCGGGACTAGCGGGGACCCTCACAGATACGCAGTATTTT | CATSKPGLAGTLTDTQYF
TRBJ1-5 | once | TRBD1 | TRBV28 | TGTGCCAGCAGTTTACACGGCAGACAGGGGGGAGATCAGCCCCAGCATTTT | CASSLHGRQGGDQPQHF
TRBJ1-5 | . | . | TRBV2 | TGCGCCAGCAGTGAGACGGGTAGCAATCAGCCCCAGCATTTT | CASSETGSNQPQHF
TRBJ2-2 | . | . | TRBV7-3 | TGTGCCAGCAGCCCCCCAGGGGCCGGGGAGCTGTTTTTT | CASSPPGAGELFF
TRBJ1-2 | . | . | TRBV19 | TGTGCCAGTACCGCCACGATTACAGGGAACTATGGCTACACCTTC | CASTATITGNYGYTF
TRBJ2-1 | . | . | TRBV7-8 | TGTGCCAGCAGCTTCCCTAGTGAGAGCGTGTCTCACAATGAGCAGTTCTTC | CASSFPSESVSHNEQFF
TRBJ1-6 | . | TRBD1 | TRBV10-1 | TGCGCCAGCAGTGAAACAGGGGGCCATAATTCACCCCTCCACTTT | CASSETGGHNSPLHF
TRBJ2-7 | . | TRBD2 | TRBV11-2 | TGTGCCAGCAGCCCCCGTATGGGCACTAGCGGCTCCTACGAGCAGTACTTC | CASSPRMGTSGSYEQYF
TRBJ2-1 | . | TRBD2 | TRBV10-3 | TGTGCCATCCAAGCGGGGGGCCGATACAATGAGCAGTTCTTC | CAIQAGGRYNEQFF
TRBJ1-2 | . | TRBD1 | TRBV7-8 | TGTGCCAGCAGCGGGGCCGGGACAGGAGTTGGCTACACCTTC | CASSGAGTGVGYTF
TRBJ1-1 | . | . | TRBV2 | TGTGCTTGGACCTGGGGACAAAAGAACACTGAAGCTTTCTTT | CAWTWGQKNTEAFF